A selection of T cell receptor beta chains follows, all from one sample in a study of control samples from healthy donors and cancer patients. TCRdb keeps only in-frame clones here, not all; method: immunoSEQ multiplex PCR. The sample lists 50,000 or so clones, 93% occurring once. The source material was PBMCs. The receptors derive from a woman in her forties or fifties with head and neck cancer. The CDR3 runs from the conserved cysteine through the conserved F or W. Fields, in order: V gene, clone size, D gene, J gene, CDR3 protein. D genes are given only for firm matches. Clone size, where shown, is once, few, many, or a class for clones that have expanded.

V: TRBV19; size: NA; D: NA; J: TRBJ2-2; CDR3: CASSIDRGSGELFF
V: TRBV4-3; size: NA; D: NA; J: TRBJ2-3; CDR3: CASSQEEVGGTDTQYF
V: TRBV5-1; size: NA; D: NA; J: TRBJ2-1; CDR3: CASSLASGADNEQFF
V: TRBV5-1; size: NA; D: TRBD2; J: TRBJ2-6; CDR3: CASSLGLTGANVLTF
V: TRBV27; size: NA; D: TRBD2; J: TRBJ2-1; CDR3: CASSLRGTSGSGYNEQFF
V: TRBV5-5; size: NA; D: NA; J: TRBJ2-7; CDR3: CASSLRGVEQYF
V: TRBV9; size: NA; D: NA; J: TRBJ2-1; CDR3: CASSVGAGPYNEQFF
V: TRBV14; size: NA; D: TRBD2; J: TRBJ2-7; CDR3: CASSQEKKREITEQYF
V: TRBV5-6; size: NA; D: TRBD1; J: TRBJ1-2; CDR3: CASSLELIGQGFHGYTF
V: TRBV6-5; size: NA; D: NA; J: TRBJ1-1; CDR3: CASSLGFNTEAFF
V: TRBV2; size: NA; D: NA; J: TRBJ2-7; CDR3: CASTKGGNSYEQYF
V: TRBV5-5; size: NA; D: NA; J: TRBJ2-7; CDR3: CASSLDKGAIYEQYF
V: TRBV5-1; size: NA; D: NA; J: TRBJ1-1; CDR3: CASSQAVDRQAFF
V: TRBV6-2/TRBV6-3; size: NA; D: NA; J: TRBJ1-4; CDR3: CASSYSLLRRDKEKLFF
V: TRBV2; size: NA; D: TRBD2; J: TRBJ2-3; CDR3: CASGGEADTQYF
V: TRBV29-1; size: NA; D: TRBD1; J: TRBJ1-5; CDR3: CSVLTGEVGQPQHF
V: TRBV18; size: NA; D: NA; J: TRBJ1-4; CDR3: CASSPFGTGNEKLFF
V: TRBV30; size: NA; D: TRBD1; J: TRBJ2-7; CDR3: CAWRGTGGGEQYF
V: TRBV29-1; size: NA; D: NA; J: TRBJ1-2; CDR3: CSAATEETNYGYTF
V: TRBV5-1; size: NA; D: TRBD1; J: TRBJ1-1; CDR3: CASSLDRGNTEAFF
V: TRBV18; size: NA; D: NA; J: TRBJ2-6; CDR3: CASSPGISGANVLTF
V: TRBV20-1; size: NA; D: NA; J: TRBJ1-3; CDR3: CSAPLGNTIYF
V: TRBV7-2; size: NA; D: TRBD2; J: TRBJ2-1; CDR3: CASSPGLAGGLDEQFF
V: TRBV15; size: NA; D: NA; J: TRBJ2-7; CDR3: CATSRDGQGIYEQYF
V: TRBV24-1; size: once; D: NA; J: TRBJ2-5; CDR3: CATSSGTRGTQYF
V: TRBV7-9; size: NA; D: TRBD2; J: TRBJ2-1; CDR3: CASSEGVLAGGSEQFF
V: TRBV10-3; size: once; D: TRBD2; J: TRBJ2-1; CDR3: CATRIAGVNEQFF
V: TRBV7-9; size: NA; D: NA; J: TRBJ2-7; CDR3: CASSQYQGYEQYF
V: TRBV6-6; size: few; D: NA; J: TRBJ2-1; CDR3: CASSYSGAQVNNEQFF
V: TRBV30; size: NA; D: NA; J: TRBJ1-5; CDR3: CAWSDRKVYNQPQHF
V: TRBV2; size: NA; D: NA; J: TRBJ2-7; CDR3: CASSFDFYEQYF
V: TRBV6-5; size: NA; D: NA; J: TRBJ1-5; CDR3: CASSPSIYQPQHF
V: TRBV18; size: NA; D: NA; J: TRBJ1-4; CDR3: CASSPTGGREKLFF
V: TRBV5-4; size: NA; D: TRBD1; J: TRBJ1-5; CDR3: CASSLSPGTGNQPQHF
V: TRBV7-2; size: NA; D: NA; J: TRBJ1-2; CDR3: CASSLARQASYGYTF
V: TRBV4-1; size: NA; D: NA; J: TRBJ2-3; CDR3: CASSPLGGLRVTQYF
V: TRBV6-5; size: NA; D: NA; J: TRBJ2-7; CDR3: CASSYSSRGRVYEQYF
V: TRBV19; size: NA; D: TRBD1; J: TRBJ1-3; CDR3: CASSWTGRRGNTIYF
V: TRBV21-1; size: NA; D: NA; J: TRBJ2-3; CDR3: CASSKGANTDTQYF
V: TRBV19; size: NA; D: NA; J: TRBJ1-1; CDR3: CASSIRGPEHTEAFF
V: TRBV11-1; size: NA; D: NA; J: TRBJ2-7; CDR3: CASSLAGEWEQYF
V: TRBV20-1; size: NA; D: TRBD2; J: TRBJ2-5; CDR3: CSASHLAGETQYF
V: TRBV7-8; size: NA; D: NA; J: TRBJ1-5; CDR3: CASSWDINQPQHF
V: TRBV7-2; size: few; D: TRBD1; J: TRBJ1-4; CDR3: CASSLGGRGQLGEKLFF
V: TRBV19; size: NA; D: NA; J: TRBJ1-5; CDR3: CASSIRAGLSNQPQHF
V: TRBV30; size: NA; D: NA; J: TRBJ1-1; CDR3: CAWEGSPVNTEAFF
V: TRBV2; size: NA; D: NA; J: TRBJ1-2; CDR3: CASSEEQNYGYTF
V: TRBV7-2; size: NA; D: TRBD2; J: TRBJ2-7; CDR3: CASSTGEGAYEQYF